This T cell receptor beta chain was recorded in a study of shared clonotypes between healthy human individuals. The CDR3 is 12 amino acids. V was cut by 0 bases and J by 8 bases, with 7 bases left in between. Germline V CDR1 and CDR2: LNHNV, YYDKDF (reference sequence). Assay: immunoSEQ multiplex PCR; the TCRdb copy retains only in-frame clones and omits some. The repertoire holds roughly 2.2 million clones, with just under 95% as singletons. The sequencing input was naive CD4+ T cells from PBMCs. Subset noted: CD45RA+ positively selected. The TCR sequence derives from a man younger than 35 in good health. Some clones in this sample may be carry-over from other donors' samples. V is TRBV15 and J is TRBJ1-1; D is uncertain. The CDR3 bases are TGTGCCACCAGCAGAGAGTATCTGGAAGCTTTCTTT. This codes for CATSREYLEAFF.